The sequence of this T cell receptor (beta chain) was determined in a study of blood T cell repertoires in COVID-19. The overall study: Sites in the United States, Italy and Spain provided acute and convalescent COVID-19 samples.

How the authors handled the data: Reference gene primer amplification gave estimated nucleated cell counts. This table comes from immunoSEQ multiplex PCR, and its TCRdb copy is limited to in-frame clones, with some not included. D and trimming were read from the DNA, whereas the V and J calls and clone size are those reported in that table. The sample comprises 120,000 to 150,000 clones, 88% of which are singletons, and around 26% rests with the top ten. The table lists this clone with a count of one. V lost 5 bases, J lost 13 bases, and 14 bases stayed unmatched. This CDR3 has 15 residues. Germline V gene sequence: CDR1 SEHNR, CDR2 FQNEAQ (reference sequence).

Sequencing used peripheral blood. The clonotype originates from a human donor in a cohort sampled during active COVID-19. The chain links TRBV7-9 to TRBJ1-6; 7 bases agree with TRBD1. As DNA, the CDR3 is TGTGCCAGCAGCCCACCGGGACAGCCGTTCTCGCCCCTCCACTTT. Its translation: CASSPPGQPFSPLHF.